This T cell receptor beta chain comes out of a study of metastatic and nonmetastatic thyroid tumors. General study points: It was reportedly found that TCR beta diversity was significantly higher in malignant thyroid tumors than in benign nodules, a difference seen in both blood and tumor samples.

This clone showed up many times. Antigen specificity is unknown. Germline V gene lookup returns CDR1 KGHSH and CDR2 LQKENI. V shed 3 bases and J 6 bases; nucleotides not matched to a gene: 8. This CDR3 is 16 amino acids long. All patients were untreated before thyroid surgery. TCRdb re-analyzed the PCR reads using MiXCR. The table lists 20,000 to 25,000 clones, 9.5% to 15% of them singletons. The sample consisted of blood. V is TRBV18 and J is TRBJ1-5; 10 bases map to TRBD1. This clonotype was sampled from a male donor with papillary thyroid cancer or a benign thyroid nodule (not recorded which). Some clones in this sample may be carry-over from other donors' samples. The CDR3 DNA reads as TGTGCCAGCTCACCGCCGGGACAGGGGCGAAGTCAGCCCCAGCATTTT. Translating it yields CASSPPGQGRSQPQHF.